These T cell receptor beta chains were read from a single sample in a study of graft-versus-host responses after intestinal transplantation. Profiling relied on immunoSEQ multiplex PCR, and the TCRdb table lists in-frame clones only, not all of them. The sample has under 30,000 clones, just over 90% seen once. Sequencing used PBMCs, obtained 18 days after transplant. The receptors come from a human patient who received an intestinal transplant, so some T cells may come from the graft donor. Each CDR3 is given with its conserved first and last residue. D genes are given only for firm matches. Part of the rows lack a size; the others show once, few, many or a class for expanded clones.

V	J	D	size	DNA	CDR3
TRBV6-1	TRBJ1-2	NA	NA	TGTGCCAGCACCGGGGGCAGTTTAGCTAACTATGGCTACACCTTC	CASTGGSLANYGYTF
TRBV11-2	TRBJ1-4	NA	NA	TGTGCCAGCAGCCAGCGCTTAGGGGGGGAAAAACTGTTTTTT	CASSQRLGGEKLFF
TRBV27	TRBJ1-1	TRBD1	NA	TGTGCCAGCAGTCTAACTTCAGGGGGTACTGAAGCTTTCTTT	CASSLTSGGTEAFF
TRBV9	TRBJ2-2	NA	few	TGTGCCAGCAGCGTACCCGGGGAGCTGTTTTTT	CASSVPGELFF
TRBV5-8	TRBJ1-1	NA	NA	TGTGCCAGCAGCCTAGCCAGGGGACTCGGGCTGAACACTGAAGCTTTCTTT	CASSLARGLGLNTEAFF
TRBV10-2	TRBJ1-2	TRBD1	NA	TGCGCCAGCAGTGACTCGGGACAGGGCGCCCAGGAGTCCTTC	CASSDSGQGAQESF
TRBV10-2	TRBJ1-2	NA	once	TGCGCCAGTCATTTAGGCGGCGACTTGTCGTATGGCTACACCTTC	CASHLGGDLSYGYTF
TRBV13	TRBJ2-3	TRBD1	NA	TGTGCCAGCAGCTTAAGGGGGCGGACAGATACGCAGTATTTT	CASSLRGRTDTQYF
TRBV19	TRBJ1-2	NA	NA	TGTGCCAGTAGTATCGCCCTTGAGAGAGGCTACACCTTC	CASSIALERGYTF
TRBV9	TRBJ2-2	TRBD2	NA	TGTGCCAGCAGCAGGGGACTAGCGGGGGGCGGGACAGCCGGGGAGCTGTTTTTT	CASSRGLAGGGTAGELFF